This entry is about one T cell receptor (beta chain). Its specificity is unknown. The sample comes from a study of cytomegalovirus exposure and HLA in healthy donors. Notes on the study in general: With high specificity and sensitivity, the classifier reportedly diagnosed cytomegalovirus status.

60 Vbeta and 13 Jbeta primers were used in PCR. Produced via immunoSEQ multiplex PCR; TCRdb's table is partial and in-frame only. The sample lists around 100,000 clones, nearly 75% occurring once. Germline values: CDR1 SGDLS, CDR2 YYNGEE. Trimming removed 1 base from V and 1 base from J, with 6 bases in between. CDR3 size: 15 residues. This receptor was taken from a man aged 30 to 45 in good health and CMV-seropositive. Sequences were obtained from PBMCs. J is TRBJ2-6 and V is TRBV9; tentatively, D is TRBD1 (6 bases). DNA of the CDR3: TGTGCCAGCAGCGTACAGGGGTCTGGGGCCAACGTCCTGACTTTC. Translating gives CASSVQGSGANVLTF.